This T cell receptor beta chain derives from a study of blood T cell repertoires in COVID-19. For the study at large: Samples taken during acute and convalescent COVID-19 were collected in the United States, Italy and Spain. From T cells, B-cell-depleted T cells, or PBMCs came the material, which was cDNA or gDNA.

Original analysis: Estimated nucleated cell counts came from reference gene primer amplification. Method: immunoSEQ multiplex PCR; TCRdb's copy keeps in-frame clones and lacks some. D and trimming come from the DNA, and the V and J calls and clone size come from that table. The sample lists tens of thousands of clones, roughly 81% occurring once. The CDR3 contains 17 residues. CDR1 is LNHNV and CDR2 is YYDKDF in the germline V gene (reference sequence). The V and J ends lost 3 bases and 0 bases, in that order; junction bases with no gene match: 7. This TCR was sampled from a woman between 65 and 79 years old with acute or convalescent COVID-19. The chain links TRBV15 to TRBJ1-5, with 8 bases fitting TRBD1. Sequences were obtained from peripheral blood. The CDR3 bases are TGTGCCACCAGCAGCCGGCGGACAGGGACTAGCAATCAGCCCCAGCATTTT. Translating it yields CATSSRRTGTSNQPQHF.